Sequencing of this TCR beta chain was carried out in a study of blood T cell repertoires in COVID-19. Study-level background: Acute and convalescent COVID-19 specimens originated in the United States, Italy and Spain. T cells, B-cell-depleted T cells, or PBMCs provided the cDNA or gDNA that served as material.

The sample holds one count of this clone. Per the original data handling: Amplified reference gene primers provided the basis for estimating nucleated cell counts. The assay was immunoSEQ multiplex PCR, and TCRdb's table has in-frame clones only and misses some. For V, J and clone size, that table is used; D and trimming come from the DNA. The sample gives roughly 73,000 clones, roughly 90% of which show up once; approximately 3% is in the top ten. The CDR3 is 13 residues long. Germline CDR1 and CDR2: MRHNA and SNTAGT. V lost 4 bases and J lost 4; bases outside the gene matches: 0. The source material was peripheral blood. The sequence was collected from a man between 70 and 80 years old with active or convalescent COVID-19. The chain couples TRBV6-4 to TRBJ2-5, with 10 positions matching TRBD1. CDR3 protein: CASSGDRGETQYF. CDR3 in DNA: TGTGCCAGCAGTGGGGACAGGGGAGAGACCCAGTACTTC.